The 29 T cell receptor beta chains below come from one sample, sequenced in a study of T cell clonotyping in hematopoietic cell transplantation. As to time point: recipient sample about 28 days before transplant, after cytoreduction. Method: immunoSEQ multiplex PCR; TCRdb's copy keeps in-frame clones and lacks some. The sample holds 5,500 to 6,000 clones, around 84% seen once. Sequencing was performed on peripheral blood mononuclear cells, taken before stem cell transplant. The source is a woman aged 45 to 65 with acute myeloid leukemia. Some clones in this sample may be carry-over from other donors' samples.

The CDR3 sequence is CAISESEDSGNTIYF. In nucleotides, the CDR3 is TGTGCCATCAGTGAGTCGGAGGACTCTGGAAACACCATATATTTT. The chain uses TRBV10-3 and TRBJ1-3; D gene uncertain. Germline CDR1 and CDR2: ENHRY and SYGVKD. V was clipped by 0 bases and J by 0 bases, with 6 bases between them. The CDR3 loop spans 15 amino acids.

The genes are TRBV7-9 and TRBJ2-7; possible D gene TRBD2, 5 bases. Germline assignment: CDR1 SEHNR and CDR2 FQNEAQ (reference sequence). Trimming cost V 5 bases and J 2 bases, with 7 bases left between them. CDR3 length equals 12 residues. The CDR3 DNA sequence: TGTGCCAGCAGCCCGGAGGCCTACGAGCAGTACTTC. This codes for CASSPEAYEQYF.

The J gene is TRBJ1-6, the V gene TRBV5-1; D not resolved. Germline lookup yields CDR1 SGHRS and CDR2 YFSETQ. The V and J ends lost 4 bases and 3 bases respectively, with 14 bases between them. The CDR3 has 16 residues. CDR3 in amino acids: CASSLGESGYNSPLHF. The CDR3 bases are TGCGCCAGCAGCCTTGGGGAGTCAGGCTATAATTCACCCCTCCACTTT.

This clone has only one observation. The genes are TRBV14 and TRBJ2-1, with unresolved D. Germline CDR1 SGHDN, CDR2 FVKESK. Trimming took 5 bases from V and 0 from J, leaving 8 bases between them. The CDR3 is 14 residues long. The CDR3 is CASSWSSSYNEQFF. CDR3 in DNA: TGTGCCAGCAGCTGGTCTAGCTCCTACAATGAGCAGTTCTTC.

The chain employs TRBV29-1 and TRBJ1-1; TRBD1 might be the D (5 bases). CDR1 and CDR2 (germline): SQVTM, ANQGSEA. The ends were cut back, 6 bases at V and 4 bases at J, with 15 bases in the middle. The CDR3 extends over 13 amino acids. The CDR3 coding sequence is TGCAGCGTCCTGGAACAGCAGGGCACTGAAGCTTTCTTT. Translated, it gives CSVLEQQGTEAFF.

The V gene is TRBV14, the J gene TRBJ1-2, with TRBD1 matching 7 bases. CDR3 length: 15 amino acids. Germline V lookup: CDR1 SGHDN, CDR2 FVKESK. Trimming removed 4 bases from V and 4 bases from J; junction bases left unmatched: 9. CDR3 coding DNA: TGTGCCAGCAGCCTTAGACAGGGCACCACCTATGGCTACACCTTC. Translating gives CASSLRQGTTYGYTF.

J is TRBJ2-3 and V is TRBV10-3; the match to TRBD2 covers 15 bases. CDR3 length: 18 residues. CDR1 ENHRY and CDR2 SYGVKD come from the germline V gene. Trimming cost V 6 bases and J 0 bases; bases outside gene matches: 7. The CDR3 DNA reads TGTGCCATCAGACCCGGGACTAGCGGGAGGACTAGCACAGATACGCAGTATTTT. It encodes CAIRPGTSGRTSTDTQYF.

The rearrangement joins TRBV4-1 to TRBJ1-6; D not resolved. V was pared by 0 bases and J by 4 bases, with 16 bases between. This CDR3 comprises 18 residues. The V gene's germline CDR1 is MGHRA and CDR2 YSYEKL. The CDR3 sequence is CASSQDLGGRTYNSPLHF. As DNA, the CDR3 is TGCGCCAGCAGCCAAGATCTAGGTGGGCGCACATATAATTCACCCCTCCACTTT.

This sequence joins TRBV7-9 and TRBJ1-1; TRBD1 might be the D (5 bases). Trimming removed 5 bases at V and 7 bases at J, with 14 bases between. This CDR3 is 13 amino acids long. CDR1 SEHNR and CDR2 FQNEAQ come from the germline V gene (reference sequence). CDR3 coding DNA: TGTGCCAGCAGCAGGGGTCTGGGGGGTGAAGCTTTCTTT. Protein product: CASSRGLGGEAFF.

To note about this clone: Compared with germline, one end of the junction differs, possibly owing to a read error. The CDR3 coding sequence is TGTGCCAGCAGCTTGGTAAGCCACTCTGGAAACACCATGTATTTT. Translation gives CASSLVSHSGNTMYF. The chain uses TRBV5-4 and TRBJ1-3; D gene ambiguous. CDR1 SGHNT and CDR2 YYREEE come from the germline V gene (reference sequence). The CDR3 spans 15 residues.

CDR3 sequence (DNA): TGTGCCAGCAGTCCCGGGGGGGGCCAGACAGATACGCAGTATTTT. Protein: CASSPGGGQTDTQYF. The chain couples TRBV11-2 to TRBJ2-3, with 8 bases matching TRBD2. The CDR3 runs 15 residues. CDR1 and CDR2 from the germline V gene are SGHAT and FQNNGV. The V gene end was trimmed by 6 bases and the J gene end by 3 bases; junction bases not matched to a gene: 8.

This rearrangement joins TRBV27 to TRBJ2-7; no firm D call. The germline gives CDR1 MNHEY, CDR2 SMNVEV (reference sequence). The CDR3 is made up of 13 amino acids. With 6 bases removed from V and 0 bases from J, the gap between germline ends came to 9 bases. CDR3 in DNA: TGTGCCAGCAGCGTCGACTCCTCCTACGAGCAGTACTTC. Translating gives CASSVDSSYEQYF.

The chain recombines TRBV10-2 with TRBJ2-3, with D unclear. Trimming pared 4 bases from V and 0 bases from J, leaving 11 bases between. The CDR3 covers 15 residues. Germline V gives CDR1 WSHSY, CDR2 SAAADI. The CDR3: CASSASLTSTDTQYF. DNA for the CDR3: TGCGCCAGCAGTGCCTCACTTACTAGCACAGATACGCAGTATTTT.

The rearrangement links TRBV7-9 to TRBJ2-7; the match to TRBD2 covers 7 bases. The CDR3 consists of 14 residues. CDR1 is SEHNR, CDR2 FQNEAQ, per germline (reference sequence). The V segment lost 8 bases and the J segment 3 bases; nucleotides outside the gene matches: 10. The CDR3 sequence is CASQTAGVNYEQYF. Here the CDR3 DNA reads TGTGCCAGCCAAACCGCGGGAGTGAACTACGAGCAGTACTTC. The whole variable domain, filled in from reference TRBV7-9 and TRBJ2-7, reads DTGVSQNPRHKITKRGQNVTFRCDPISEHNRLYWYRQTLGQGPEFLTYFQNEAQLEKSRLLSDRFSAERPKGSFSTLEIQRTEQGDSAMYLCASQTAGVNYEQYFGPGTRLTVT.

This clone was observed a single time. The chain is built from TRBV11-1 and TRBJ2-2, with D possibly matching TRBD1 (6 bases). CDR1 and CDR2 (germline): SGHAT, FQDESV (reference sequence). Trimming pared 1 base from V and 0 bases from J, leaving 15 bases between. The CDR3 consists of 18 residues. The CDR3 reads CASSLDLGQSANTGELFF. Here the CDR3 DNA reads TGTGCCAGCAGCTTAGATTTGGGACAATCCGCGAACACCGGGGAGCTGTTTTTT.

Only one count was recorded for this clone. The V gene is TRBV14, the J gene TRBJ1-1; 10 bases are shared with TRBD1. The CDR3 extends over 15 amino acids. Germline-derived CDR1 and CDR2 are SGHDN and FVKESK. The trim removed 7 bases at V and 5 bases at J, leaving 10 bases unmatched. The CDR3 nucleotides read TGTGCCAGCACCCCCTCGACAGGGGGCAAGACTGAAGCTTTCTTT. Its protein is CASTPSTGGKTEAFF.

This clone appeared a single time. V and J are TRBV7-6 and TRBJ2-1, with D possibly being TRBD1 (5 bases). The CDR3 length is 13 residues. V lost 1 base and J lost 5, with 6 bases in between. The germline V gene has CDR1 SGHVS and CDR2 FNYEAQ. CDR3 loop: CASSLGQNNEQFF. The CDR3 bases are TGTGCCAGCAGCTTAGGACAGAACAATGAGCAGTTCTTC.

The chain has TRBV7-9 and TRBJ1-2; D is possibly TRBD1 (6 bases). This CDR3 region has 16 residues. Between the trimmed V and J ends, which lost 1 base and 5 bases, there was a span of 17 bases. The V gene's germline CDR1 is SEHNR and CDR2 FQNEAQ (reference sequence). The CDR3 sequence: CASSLGWTATGYGYTF. CDR3 DNA sequence: TGTGCCAGCAGCTTAGGATGGACAGCTACAGGGTATGGCTACACCTTC.

The V call is TRBV19, the J call TRBJ2-1, with 7 bases that match TRBD2. The CDR3 extends over 17 amino acids. Trimming removed 5 bases from V and 7 bases from J; junction bases left unmatched: 17. CDR1 is LNHDA, CDR2 SQIVND, per germline (reference sequence). The CDR3 loop is CASSPRPAGPDKNEQFF. The DNA of the CDR3 is TGTGCCAGTAGTCCCCGGCCAGCGGGACCGGATAAGAATGAGCAGTTCTTC.

CDR3 sequence reads: CSVVGEMGDTGELFF. Here the CDR3 DNA reads TGCAGCGTTGTGGGGGAAATGGGGGACACCGGGGAGCTGTTTTTT. The J gene is TRBJ2-2, the V gene TRBV29-1; D possibly matches TRBD1 or TRBD2 (5 bases each). Trimming removed 4 bases at V and 3 bases at J, with 15 bases between. The length of the CDR3 is 15 residues. CDR1 is SQVTM, CDR2 ANQGSEA, per germline.

The chain has TRBV28 and TRBJ2-7; the D gene is possibly TRBD2 (5 bases). Trimming took 3 bases from V and 4 from J, leaving 13 bases between them. Germline CDR1 is MDHEN and CDR2 is SYDVKM. This CDR3 region has 14 residues. The CDR3 DNA is TGTGCCAGCAGTTTGGCGGGCACGGGATACGAGCAGTACTTC. Translation: CASSLAGTGYEQYF.

The CDR3 region is CASTRDGASYGYTF. The CDR3 nucleotides are TGTGCCAGCACTCGTGATGGGGCCTCCTATGGCTACACCTTC. The chain couples TRBV6-1 to TRBJ1-2; TRBD1 is a possible D gene (5 bases). V lost 7 bases and J 4 bases, leaving 16 bases between the germline ends. Germline CDR1 is MNHNS and CDR2 is SASEGT. The CDR3 spans 14 residues.

The DNA for the CDR3 is TGTGCCACCAGCATAGAGGGTGCCTCTAGCACAGATACGCAGTATTTT. Translating gives CATSIEGASSTDTQYF. The V and J genes are TRBV15 and TRBJ2-3; a weak D match, TRBD2 (5 bases). V was cut by 4 bases and J by 0 bases, with 14 bases left in between. This CDR3 is built from 16 residues. CDR1 is LNHNV and CDR2 is YYDKDF in the germline V gene (reference sequence).

V gene TRBV7-9 combines with J gene TRBJ2-1; no clear D gene. This CDR3 contains 13 residues. CDR1 is SEHNR and CDR2 is FQNEAQ in the germline V gene (reference sequence). Trimming removed 5 bases from V and 8 bases from J, with 13 bases in between. The CDR3 coding sequence is TGTGCCAGCAGCCCACCCTCCTTAGATGAGCAGTTCTTC. It is translated as CASSPPSLDEQFF.

The chain carries TRBV5-1 and TRBJ2-3, with TRBD2 matching 9 bases. Germline CDR1 and CDR2: SGHRS and YFSETQ. The CDR3 has 14 amino acids. J was trimmed by 5 bases and V by 5 bases; bases with no gene match: 6. CDR3 in DNA: TGCGCCAGCAGACTAGCGGGCCTTCGAGATACGCAGTATTTT. Translation: CASRLAGLRDTQYF.

CDR3 loop: CASSLNRANYGYTF. For the CDR3, the DNA is TGTGCCAGCAGCTTAAACAGGGCTAACTATGGCTACACCTTC. The rearrangement joins TRBV7-3 to TRBJ1-2; TRBD1 is a possible D gene (6 bases). Trimming took 1 base from V and 0 from J, leaving 6 bases between them. Germline values: CDR1 SGHTA, CDR2 FQGTGA. This CDR3 contains 14 residues.

This chain links TRBV5-1 with TRBJ2-7, with 7 bases aligning to TRBD1. CDR1 is SGHRS, CDR2 YFSETQ, per germline. V lost 0 bases and J lost 3; bases outside the gene matches: 3. The CDR3 is 14 residues long. The CDR3 DNA follows: TGCGCCAGCAGCTTGGGGACAGGTTTCTACGAGCAGTACTTC. Translated: CASSLGTGFYEQYF.

The CDR3 nucleotides are TGTGCCAGTAGTAAGAGGGGGGTCACTGAAGCTTTCTTT. Its protein is CASSKRGVTEAFF. This chain connects TRBV19 to TRBJ1-1, with D possibly being TRBD1 (6 bases). The V end was cut by 4 bases, the J end by 4 bases, with 10 bases between. Germline V gene sequence: CDR1 LNHDA, CDR2 SQIVND (reference sequence). The CDR3 has 13 residues.

The rearrangement uses TRBV11-2 and TRBJ1-1; TRBD1 agrees at 7 bases. V gave up 1 base and J gave up 2 bases; unmatched junction bases: 10. The germline gives CDR1 SGHAT, CDR2 FQNNGV. The CDR3 has 17 residues. The CDR3 region is CASSLVGGQIQNTEAFF. CDR3 nucleotides: TGTGCCAGCAGCTTAGTAGGGGGACAGATTCAAAACACTGAAGCTTTCTTT.